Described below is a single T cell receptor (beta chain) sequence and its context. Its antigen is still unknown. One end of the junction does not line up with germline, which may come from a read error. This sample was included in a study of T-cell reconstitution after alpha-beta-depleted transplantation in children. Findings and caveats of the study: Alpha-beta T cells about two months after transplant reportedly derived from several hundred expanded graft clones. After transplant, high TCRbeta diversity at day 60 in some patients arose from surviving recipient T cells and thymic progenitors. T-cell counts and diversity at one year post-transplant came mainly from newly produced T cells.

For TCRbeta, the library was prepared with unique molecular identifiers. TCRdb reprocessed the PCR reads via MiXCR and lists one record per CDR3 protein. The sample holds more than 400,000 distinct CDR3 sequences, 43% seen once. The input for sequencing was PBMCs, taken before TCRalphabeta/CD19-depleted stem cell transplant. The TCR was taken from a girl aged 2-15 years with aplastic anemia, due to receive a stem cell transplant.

Here the CDR3 reads CSSSQRSSGRGRETQYF. The CDR3 nucleotides are TGTTCCAGCAGCCAACGGTCTAGCGGGAGAGGAAGAGAGACCCAGTACTTC. The V and J genes are TRBV3-1 and TRBJ2-5; 10 bases agree with TRBD2. Germline CDR1 LGHDT, CDR2 YNNKEL (reference sequence). CDR3 length: 17 amino acids.